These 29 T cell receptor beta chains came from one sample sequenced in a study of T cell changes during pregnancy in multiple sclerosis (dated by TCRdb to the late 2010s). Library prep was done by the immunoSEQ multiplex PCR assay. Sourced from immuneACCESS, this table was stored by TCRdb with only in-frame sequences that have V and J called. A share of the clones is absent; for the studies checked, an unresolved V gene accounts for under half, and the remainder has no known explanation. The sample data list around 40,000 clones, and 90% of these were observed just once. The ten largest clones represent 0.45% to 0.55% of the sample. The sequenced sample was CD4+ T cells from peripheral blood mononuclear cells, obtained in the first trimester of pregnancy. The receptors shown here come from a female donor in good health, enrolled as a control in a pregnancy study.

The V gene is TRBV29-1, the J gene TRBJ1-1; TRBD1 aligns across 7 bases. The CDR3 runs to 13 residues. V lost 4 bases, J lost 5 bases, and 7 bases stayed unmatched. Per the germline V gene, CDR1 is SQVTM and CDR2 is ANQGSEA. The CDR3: CSVARGSGTEAFF. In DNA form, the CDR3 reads TGCAGCGTTGCCAGGGGGTCTGGGACTGAAGCTTTCTTT.

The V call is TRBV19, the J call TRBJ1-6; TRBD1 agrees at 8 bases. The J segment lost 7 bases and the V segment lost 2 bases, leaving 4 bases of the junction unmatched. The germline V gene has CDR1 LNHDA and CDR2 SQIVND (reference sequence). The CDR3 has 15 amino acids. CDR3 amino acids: CASSITPGGNSPLHF. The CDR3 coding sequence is TGTGCCAGTAGTATAACCCCAGGGGGCAATTCACCCCTCCACTTT.

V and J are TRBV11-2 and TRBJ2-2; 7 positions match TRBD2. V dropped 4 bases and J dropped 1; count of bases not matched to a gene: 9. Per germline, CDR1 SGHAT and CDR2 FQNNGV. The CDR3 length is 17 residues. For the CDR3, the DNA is TGTGCCAGCAGCTCCTTTCGGGGCGGGGGGAACACCGGGGAGCTGTTTTTT. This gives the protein CASSSFRGGGNTGELFF.

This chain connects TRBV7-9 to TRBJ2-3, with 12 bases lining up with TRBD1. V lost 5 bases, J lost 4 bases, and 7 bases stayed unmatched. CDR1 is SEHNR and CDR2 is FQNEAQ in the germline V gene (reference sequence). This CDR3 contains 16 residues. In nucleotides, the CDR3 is TGTGCCAGCAGCCTAAGACGGGACAGGGGGCCAGATACGCAGTATTTT. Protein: CASSLRRDRGPDTQYF.

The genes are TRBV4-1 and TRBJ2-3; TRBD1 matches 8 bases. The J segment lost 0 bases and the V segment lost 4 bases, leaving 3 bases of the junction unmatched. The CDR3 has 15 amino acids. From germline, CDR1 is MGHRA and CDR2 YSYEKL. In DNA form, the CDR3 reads TGCGCCAGCAGCCCAGGGACAGGCAGCACAGATACGCAGTATTTT. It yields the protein CASSPGTGSTDTQYF.

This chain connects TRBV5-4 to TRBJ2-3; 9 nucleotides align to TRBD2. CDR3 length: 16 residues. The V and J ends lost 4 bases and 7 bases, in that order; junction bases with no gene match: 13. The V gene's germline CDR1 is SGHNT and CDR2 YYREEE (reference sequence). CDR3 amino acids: CASSGGGLAALNTQYF. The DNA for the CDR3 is TGTGCCAGCAGCGGGGGGGGACTAGCCGCCCTTAATACGCAGTATTTT.

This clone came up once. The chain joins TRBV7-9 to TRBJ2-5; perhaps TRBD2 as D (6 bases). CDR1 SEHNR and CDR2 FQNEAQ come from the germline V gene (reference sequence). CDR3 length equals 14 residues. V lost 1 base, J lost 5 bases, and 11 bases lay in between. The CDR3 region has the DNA TGTGCCAGCAGCTTAGGGCTAGCGTCGGAGACCCAGTACTTC. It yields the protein CASSLGLASETQYF. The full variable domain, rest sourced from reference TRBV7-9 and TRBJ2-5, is DTGVSQNPRHKITKRGQNVTFRCDPISEHNRLYWYRQTLGQGPEFLTYFQNEAQLEKSRLLSDRFSAERPKGSFSTLEIQRTEQGDSAMYLCASSLGLASETQYFGPGTRLLVL.

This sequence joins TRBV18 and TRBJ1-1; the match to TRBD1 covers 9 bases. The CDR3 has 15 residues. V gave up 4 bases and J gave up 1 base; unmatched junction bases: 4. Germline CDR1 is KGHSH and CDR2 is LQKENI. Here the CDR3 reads CASSRPGQGNTEAFF. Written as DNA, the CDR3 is TGTGCCAGCTCACGACCGGGACAGGGGAACACTGAAGCTTTCTTT.

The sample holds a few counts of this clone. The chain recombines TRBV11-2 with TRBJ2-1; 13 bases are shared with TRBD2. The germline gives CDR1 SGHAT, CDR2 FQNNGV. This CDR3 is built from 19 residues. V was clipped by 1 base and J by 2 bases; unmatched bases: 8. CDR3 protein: CASSLVLLAGGSPYNEQFF. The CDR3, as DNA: TGTGCCAGCAGCTTAGTCTTACTAGCGGGGGGGAGTCCCTACAATGAGCAGTTCTTC.

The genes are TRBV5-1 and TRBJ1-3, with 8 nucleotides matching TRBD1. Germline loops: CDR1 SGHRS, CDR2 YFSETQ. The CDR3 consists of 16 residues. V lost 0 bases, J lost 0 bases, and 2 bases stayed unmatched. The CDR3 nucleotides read TGCGCCAGCAGCTTGGCTACAGGGGGCTCTGGAAACACCATATATTTT. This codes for CASSLATGGSGNTIYF.

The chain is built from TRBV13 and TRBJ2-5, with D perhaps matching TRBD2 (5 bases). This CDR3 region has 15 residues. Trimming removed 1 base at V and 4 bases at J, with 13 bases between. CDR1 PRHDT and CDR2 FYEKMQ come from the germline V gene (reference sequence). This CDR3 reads CASSLERVGRETQYF. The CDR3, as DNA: TGTGCCAGCAGCTTAGAGAGGGTAGGAAGAGAGACCCAGTACTTC.

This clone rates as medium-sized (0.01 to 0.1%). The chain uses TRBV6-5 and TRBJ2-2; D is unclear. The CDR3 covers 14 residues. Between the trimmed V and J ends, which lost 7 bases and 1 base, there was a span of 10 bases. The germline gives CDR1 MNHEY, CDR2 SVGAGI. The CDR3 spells CASKVRRNTGELFF. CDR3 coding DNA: TGTGCCAGCAAAGTCCGGAGGAACACCGGGGAGCTGTTTTTT.

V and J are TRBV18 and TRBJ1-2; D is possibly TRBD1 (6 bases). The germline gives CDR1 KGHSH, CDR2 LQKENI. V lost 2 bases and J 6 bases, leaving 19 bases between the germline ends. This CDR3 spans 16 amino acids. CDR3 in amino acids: CASSPTGRAGGHGYTF. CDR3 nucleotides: TGTGCCAGCTCACCAACAGGGCGCGCAGGTGGTCATGGCTACACCTTC.

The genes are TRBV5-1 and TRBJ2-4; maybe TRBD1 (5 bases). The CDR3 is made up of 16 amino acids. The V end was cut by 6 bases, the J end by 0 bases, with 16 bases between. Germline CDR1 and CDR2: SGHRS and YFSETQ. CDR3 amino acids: CASKPTGSLAKNIQYF. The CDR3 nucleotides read TGCGCCAGCAAACCCACAGGTTCCCTAGCCAAAAACATTCAGTACTTC.

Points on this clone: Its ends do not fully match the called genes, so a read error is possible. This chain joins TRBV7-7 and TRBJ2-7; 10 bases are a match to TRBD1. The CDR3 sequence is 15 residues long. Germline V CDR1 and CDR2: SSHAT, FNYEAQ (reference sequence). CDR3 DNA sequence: TGTGCTAGCAGCTTAGGCGGGACAGGGGTTTCCGAGCAGTACTTC. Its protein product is CASSLGGTGVSEQYF. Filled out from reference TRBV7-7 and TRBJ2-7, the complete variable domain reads GAGVSQSPRYKVTKRGQDVTLRCDPISSHATLYWYQQALGQGPEFLTYFNYEAQPDKSGLPSDRFSAERPEGSISTLTIQRTEQRDSAMYRCASSLGGTGVSEQYFGPGTRLTVT.

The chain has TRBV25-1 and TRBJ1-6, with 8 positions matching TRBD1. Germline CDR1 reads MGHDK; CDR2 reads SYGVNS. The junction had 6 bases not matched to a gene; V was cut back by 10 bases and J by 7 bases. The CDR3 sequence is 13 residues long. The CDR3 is CATRTGWNSPLHF. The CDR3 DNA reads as TGTGCCACCCGGACAGGGTGGAATTCACCCCTCCACTTT.

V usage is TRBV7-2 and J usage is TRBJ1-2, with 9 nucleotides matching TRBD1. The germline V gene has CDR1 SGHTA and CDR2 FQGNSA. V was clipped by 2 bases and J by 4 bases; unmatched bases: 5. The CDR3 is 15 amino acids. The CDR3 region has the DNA TGTGCCAGCAGCTTACAGGGGACAGGGTTCTATGGCTACACCTTC. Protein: CASSLQGTGFYGYTF. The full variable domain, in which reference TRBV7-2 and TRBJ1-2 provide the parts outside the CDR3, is GAGVSQSPSNKVTEKGKDVELRCDPISGHTALYWYRQSLGQGLEFLIYFQGNSAPDKSGLPSDRFSAERTGGSVSTLTIQRTQQEDSAVYLCASSLQGTGFYGYTFGSGTRLTVV.

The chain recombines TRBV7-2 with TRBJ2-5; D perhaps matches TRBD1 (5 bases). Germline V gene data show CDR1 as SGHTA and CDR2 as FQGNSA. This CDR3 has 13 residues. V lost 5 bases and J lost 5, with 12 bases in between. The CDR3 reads CASSVRQRETQYF. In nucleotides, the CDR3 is TGTGCCAGCAGCGTAAGACAGAGGGAGACCCAGTACTTC.

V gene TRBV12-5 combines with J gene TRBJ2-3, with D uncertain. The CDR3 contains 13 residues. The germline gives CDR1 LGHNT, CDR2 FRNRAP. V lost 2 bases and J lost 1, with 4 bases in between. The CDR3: CASGLLGTDTQYF. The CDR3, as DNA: TGTGCTAGTGGTTTGCTTGGCACAGATACGCAGTATTTT.

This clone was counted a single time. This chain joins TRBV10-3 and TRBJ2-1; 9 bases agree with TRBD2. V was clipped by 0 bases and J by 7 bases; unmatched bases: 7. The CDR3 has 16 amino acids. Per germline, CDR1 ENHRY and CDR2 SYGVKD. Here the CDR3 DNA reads TGTGCCATCAGTGAGTCCGGGCGGGGGGGCCAGAATGAGCAGTTCTTC. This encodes CAISESGRGGQNEQFF.

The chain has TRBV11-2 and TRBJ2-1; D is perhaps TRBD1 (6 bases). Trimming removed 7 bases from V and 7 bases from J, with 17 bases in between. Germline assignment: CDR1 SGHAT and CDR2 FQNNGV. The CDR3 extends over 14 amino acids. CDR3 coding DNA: TGTGCCAGCACCGGACAGATCGGGTGGAATGAGCAGTTCTTC. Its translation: CASTGQIGWNEQFF. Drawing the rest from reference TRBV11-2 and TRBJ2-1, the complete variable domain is EAGVAQSPRYKIIEKRQSVAFWCNPISGHATLYWYQQILGQGPKLLIQFQNNGVVDDSQLPKDRFSAERLKGVDSTLKIQPAKLEDSAVYLCASTGQIGWNEQFFGPGTRLTVL.

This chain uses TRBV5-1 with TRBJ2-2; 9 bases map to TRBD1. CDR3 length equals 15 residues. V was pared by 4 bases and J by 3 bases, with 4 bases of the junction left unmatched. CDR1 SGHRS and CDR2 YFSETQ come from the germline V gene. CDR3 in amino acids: CASSKRDRDTGELFF. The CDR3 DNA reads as TGCGCCAGCAGCAAACGGGACAGGGACACCGGGGAGCTGTTTTTT.

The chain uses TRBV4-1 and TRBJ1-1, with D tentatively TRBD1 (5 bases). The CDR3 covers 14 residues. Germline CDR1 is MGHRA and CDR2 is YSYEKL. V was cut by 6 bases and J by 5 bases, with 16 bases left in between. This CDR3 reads CASSANLGGTEAFF. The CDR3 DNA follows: TGCGCCAGCAGTGCTAATTTGGGGGGAACTGAAGCTTTCTTT.

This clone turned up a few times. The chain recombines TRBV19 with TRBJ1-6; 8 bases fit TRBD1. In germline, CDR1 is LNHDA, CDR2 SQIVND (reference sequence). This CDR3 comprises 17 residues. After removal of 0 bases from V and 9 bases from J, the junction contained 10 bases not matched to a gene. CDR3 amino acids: CASSIDRGRQGASPLHF. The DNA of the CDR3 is TGTGCCAGTAGTATAGATCGGGGGAGGCAGGGGGCTTCACCCCTCCACTTT.

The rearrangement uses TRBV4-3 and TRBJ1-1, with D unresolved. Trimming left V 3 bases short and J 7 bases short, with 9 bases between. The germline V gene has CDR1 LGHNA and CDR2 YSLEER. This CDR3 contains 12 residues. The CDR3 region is CASSHPGREAFF. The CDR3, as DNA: TGCGCCAGCAGCCATCCTGGGCGTGAAGCTTTCTTT.

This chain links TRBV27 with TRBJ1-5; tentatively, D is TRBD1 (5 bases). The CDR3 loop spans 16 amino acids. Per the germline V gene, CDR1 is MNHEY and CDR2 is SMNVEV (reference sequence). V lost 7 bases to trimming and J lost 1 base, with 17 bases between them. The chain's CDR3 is CASKVCRGTSNQPQHF. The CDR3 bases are TGTGCCAGCAAAGTTTGTAGGGGAACGAGCAATCAGCCCCAGCATTTT.

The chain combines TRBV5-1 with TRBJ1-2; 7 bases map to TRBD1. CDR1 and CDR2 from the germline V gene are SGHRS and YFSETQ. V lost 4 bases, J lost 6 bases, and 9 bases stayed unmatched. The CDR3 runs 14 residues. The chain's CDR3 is CASSPQGLQDGYTF. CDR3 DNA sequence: TGCGCCAGCAGCCCACAGGGGCTTCAAGATGGCTACACCTTC. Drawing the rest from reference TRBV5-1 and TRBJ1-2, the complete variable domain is KAGVTQTPRYLIKTRGQQVTLSCSPISGHRSVSWYQQTPGQGLQFLFEYFSETQRNKGNFPGRFSGRQFSNSRSEMNVSTLELGDSALYLCASSPQGLQDGYTFGSGTRLTVV.

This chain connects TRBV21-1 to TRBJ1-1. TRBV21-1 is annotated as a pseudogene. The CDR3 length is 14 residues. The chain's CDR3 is CASLGGGGNTEAFF. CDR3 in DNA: TGTGCCAGCCTTGGGGGAGGGGGGAACACTGAAGCTTTCTTT.

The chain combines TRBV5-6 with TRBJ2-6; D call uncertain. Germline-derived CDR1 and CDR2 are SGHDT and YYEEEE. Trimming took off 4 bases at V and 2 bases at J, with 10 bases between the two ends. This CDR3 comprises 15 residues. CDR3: CASSLRSTGANVLTF. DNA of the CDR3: TGTGCCAGCAGCCTCAGATCCACTGGGGCCAACGTCCTGACTTTC.